The present T cell receptor (beta chain) was sequenced within a study of post-analysis software for immune sequencing data. Across the whole study: The study covered relapsing-remitting, secondary progressive and progressive-relapsing courses of multiple sclerosis.

Unique molecular identifiers tagged the TCR beta cDNA libraries. TCRdb reprocessed the PCR reads with MiXCR, giving one entry per CDR3 protein. This sample yields 740,000 or so distinct CDR3 sequences, of which approximately 50% are seen a single time; over 4% belongs to the top ten. There are 15 residues in the CDR3. Germline-derived CDR1 and CDR2 are KGHDR and SFDVKD. The germline V and J ends were trimmed by 5 bases and 0 bases, with 11 bases remaining between them. Regarding this clonotype: The antigen is not known.

Study-level points and caveats: Clustering by F measure revealed strong co-clustering among samples prepared together in one batch. Roughly five TRBV segments appeared more often in patients than in controls, and TRBV5-6, TRBV5-1 and TRBV20-1 were among these.

The chain links TRBV24-1 to TRBJ2-3; TRBD2 is a possible D gene (5 bases). The sequence derives from a girl aged 5 to 17 with multiple sclerosis. Sequenced sample: blood. This chain's CDR3 is CATSASERSTDTQYF. DNA for the CDR3: TGTGCCACCAGTGCTTCGGAGCGGAGCACAGATACGCAGTATTTT.